This T cell receptor beta chain is from a study of human T cells and chemical hapten exposure. The time point is: healthy volunteer bleed at 6 weeks. Extraction of total RNA was performed on unfractionated whole blood. TCRdb ran MiXCR on the RACE reads and lists one entry per CDR3 protein. The sample lists about 77,000 distinct CDR3 sequences, approximately 8.1% seen once, with roughly 1.6% in the top ten. This clonotype was recorded a few times. This CDR3 is 15 amino acids long. Trimming removed 8 bases from V and 1 base from J; junction bases left unmatched: 9. CDR1 is SQVTM, CDR2 ANQGSEA, per germline.

The receptor was isolated from a female donor in good health. Some clones in this sample may be carry-over from other donors' samples. The V and J genes are TRBV29-1 and TRBJ2-3; the match to TRBD2 covers 10 bases. Input material: whole blood. DNA for the CDR3: TGCAGCTCTCTGTCTAGCGGGGGCGGCACAGATACGCAGTATTTT. This encodes CSSLSSGGGTDTQYF.